This TCR beta chain was recorded in a study of control samples from healthy donors and cancer patients. Only in-frame clones appear in the TCRdb table, and some are missing; sequencing was by immunoSEQ multiplex PCR. The sample has 150,000 to 190,000 clones; about 93% are singletons. The specimen sequenced was blood. The source is a man in his fifties or sixties in good health.

CDR3 loop: CASSQTVDSRDTEAFF. The DNA of the CDR3 is TGTGCCAGCTCCCAGACAGTCGATTCCCGGGACACTGAAGCTTTCTTT. This chain uses TRBV18 with TRBJ1-1; perhaps TRBD1 as D (5 bases). This CDR3 has 16 residues. Trimming shortened V by 6 bases and J by 3 bases, and 20 bases separated the two germline ends. Germline CDR1 and CDR2: KGHSH and LQKENI.